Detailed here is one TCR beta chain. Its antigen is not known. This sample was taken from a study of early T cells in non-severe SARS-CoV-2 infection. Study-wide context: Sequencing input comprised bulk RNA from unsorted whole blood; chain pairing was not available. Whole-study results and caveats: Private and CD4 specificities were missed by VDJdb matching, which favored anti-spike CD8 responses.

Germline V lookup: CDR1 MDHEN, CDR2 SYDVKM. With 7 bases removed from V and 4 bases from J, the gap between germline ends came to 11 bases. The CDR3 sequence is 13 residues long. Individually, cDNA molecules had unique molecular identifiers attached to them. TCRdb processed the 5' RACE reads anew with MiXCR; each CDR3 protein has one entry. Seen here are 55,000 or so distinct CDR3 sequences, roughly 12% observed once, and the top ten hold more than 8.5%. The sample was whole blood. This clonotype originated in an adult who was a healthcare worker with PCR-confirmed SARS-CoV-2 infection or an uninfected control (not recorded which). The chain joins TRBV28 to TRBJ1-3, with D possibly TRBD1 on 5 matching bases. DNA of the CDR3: TGTGCCAGCACCCTGACAGCAGGAAACACCATATATTTT. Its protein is CASTLTAGNTIYF.